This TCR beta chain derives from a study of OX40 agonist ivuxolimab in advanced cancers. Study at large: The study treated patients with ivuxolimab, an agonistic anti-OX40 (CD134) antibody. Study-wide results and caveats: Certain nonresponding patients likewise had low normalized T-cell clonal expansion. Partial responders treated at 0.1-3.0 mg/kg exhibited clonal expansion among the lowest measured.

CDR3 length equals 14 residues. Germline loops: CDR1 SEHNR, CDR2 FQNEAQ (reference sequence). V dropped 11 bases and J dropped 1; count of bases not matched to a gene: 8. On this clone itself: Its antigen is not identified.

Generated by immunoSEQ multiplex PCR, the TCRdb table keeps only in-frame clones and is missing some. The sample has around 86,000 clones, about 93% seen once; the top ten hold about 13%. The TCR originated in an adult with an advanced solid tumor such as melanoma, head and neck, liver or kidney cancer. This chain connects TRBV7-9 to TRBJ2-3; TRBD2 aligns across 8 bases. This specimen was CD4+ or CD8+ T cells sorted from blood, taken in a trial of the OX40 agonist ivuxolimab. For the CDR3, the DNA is TGTGCCGGCCGCCCGACTAGCGGCACAGATACGCAGTATTTT. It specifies CAGRPTSGTDTQYF.